This TCR beta chain was profiled in a study of CD8+CD57+ T cells in acquired aplastic anemia. In the study overall: Sorting CD4+ and CD8+ cells gave DNA averaging 3.2 ug.

Those patients picked for sequencing had displayed CD8+CD57+ cell expansion on flow cytometry. The enrolled patients all had severe acquired aplastic anemia. Researchers used genomic DNA as the template to profile TCR beta VDJ and CDR3. TCRdb recomputed calls from the reads with MiXCR, one row per CDR3 protein. The repertoire consists of 170,000 or so distinct CDR3 sequences, with more than 60% occurring once and the leading ten covering 42%. This clonotype originated in a human donor with aplastic anemia. Sequencing input: sorted CD4+, CD8+, or CD8+CD57+ T cells (not recorded which) from PBMCs.

The chain's CDR3 is CSARELRAYEQYF. CDR3 nucleotide sequence: TGCAGTGCTAGAGAGTTACGCGCCTACGAGCAGTACTTC. This chain links TRBV20-1 with TRBJ2-7; D unclear. CDR1 is DFQATT, CDR2 SNEGSKA, per germline (reference sequence). V was clipped by 0 bases and J by 2 bases, with 8 bases between them. The CDR3 has 13 amino acids.